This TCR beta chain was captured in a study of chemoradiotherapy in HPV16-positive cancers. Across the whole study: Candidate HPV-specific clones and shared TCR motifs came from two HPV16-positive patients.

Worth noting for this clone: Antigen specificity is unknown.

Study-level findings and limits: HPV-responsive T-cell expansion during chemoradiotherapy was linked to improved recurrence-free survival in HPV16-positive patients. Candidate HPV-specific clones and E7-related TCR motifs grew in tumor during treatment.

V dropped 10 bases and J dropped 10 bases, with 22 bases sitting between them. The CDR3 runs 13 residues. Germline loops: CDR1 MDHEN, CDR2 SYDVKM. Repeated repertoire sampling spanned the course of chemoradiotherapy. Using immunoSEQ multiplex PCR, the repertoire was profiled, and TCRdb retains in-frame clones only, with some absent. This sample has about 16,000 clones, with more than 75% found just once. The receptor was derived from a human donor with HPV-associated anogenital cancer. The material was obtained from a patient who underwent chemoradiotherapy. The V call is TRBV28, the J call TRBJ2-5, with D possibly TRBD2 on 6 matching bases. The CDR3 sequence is CATLGTLGFNQYF. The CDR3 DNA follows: TGTGCCACCCTCGGGACTTTGGGATTCAACCAGTACTTC.